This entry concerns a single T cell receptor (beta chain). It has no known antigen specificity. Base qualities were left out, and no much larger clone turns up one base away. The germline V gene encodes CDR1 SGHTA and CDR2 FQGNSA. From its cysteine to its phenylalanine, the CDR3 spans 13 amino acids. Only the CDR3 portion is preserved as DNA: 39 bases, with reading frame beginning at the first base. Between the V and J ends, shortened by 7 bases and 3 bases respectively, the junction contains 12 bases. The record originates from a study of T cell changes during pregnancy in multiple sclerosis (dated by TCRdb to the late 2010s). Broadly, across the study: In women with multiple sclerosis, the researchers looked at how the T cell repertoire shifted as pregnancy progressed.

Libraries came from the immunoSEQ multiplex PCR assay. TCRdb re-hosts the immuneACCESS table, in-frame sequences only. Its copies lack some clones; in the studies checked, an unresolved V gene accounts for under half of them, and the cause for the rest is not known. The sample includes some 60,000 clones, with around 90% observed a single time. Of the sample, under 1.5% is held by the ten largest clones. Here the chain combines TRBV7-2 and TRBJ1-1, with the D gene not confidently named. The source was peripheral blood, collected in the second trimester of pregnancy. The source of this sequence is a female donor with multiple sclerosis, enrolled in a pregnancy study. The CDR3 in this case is CASTWAIHTEAFF. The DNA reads TGTGCCAGCACCTGGGCCATTCACACTGAAGCTTTCTTT.